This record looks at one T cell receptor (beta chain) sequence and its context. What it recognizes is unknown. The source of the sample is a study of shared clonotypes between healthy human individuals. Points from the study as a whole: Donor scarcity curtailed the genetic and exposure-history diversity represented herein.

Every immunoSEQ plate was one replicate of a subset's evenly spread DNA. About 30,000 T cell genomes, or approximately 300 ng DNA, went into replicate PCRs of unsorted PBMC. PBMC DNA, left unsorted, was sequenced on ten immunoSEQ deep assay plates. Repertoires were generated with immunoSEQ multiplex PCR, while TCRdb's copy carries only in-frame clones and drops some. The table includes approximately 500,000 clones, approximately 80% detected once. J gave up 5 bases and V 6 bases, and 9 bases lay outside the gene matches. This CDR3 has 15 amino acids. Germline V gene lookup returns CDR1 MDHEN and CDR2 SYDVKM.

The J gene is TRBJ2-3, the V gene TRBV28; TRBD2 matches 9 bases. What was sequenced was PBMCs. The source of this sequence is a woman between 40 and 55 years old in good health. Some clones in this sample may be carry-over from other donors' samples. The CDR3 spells CASRSLAGEGDTQYF. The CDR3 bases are TGTGCCAGCAGATCCTTAGCGGGAGAGGGAGATACGCAGTATTTT. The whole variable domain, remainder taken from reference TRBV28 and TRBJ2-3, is DVKVTQSSRYLVKRTGEKVFLECVQDMDHENMFWYRQDPGLGLRLIYFSYDVKMKEKGDIPEGYSVSREKKERFSLILESASTNQTSMYLCASRSLAGEGDTQYFGPGTRLTVL.